This is a list of T cell receptor beta chains from one sample in a study of CD8 T cells in ankylosing spondylitis. TCRdb re-called the 5' RACE reads through MiXCR, storing one row per CDR3 protein. The table shows some 200,000 distinct CDR3 sequences, with about 13% occurring only once. Sample: blood, either unsorted or a sorted T cell fraction (not recorded which). The receptor set was obtained from a male donor with ankylosing spondylitis or in good health (not recorded which). CDR3s leave out the opening cysteine and the closing phenylalanine or tryptophan. A D gene is named only where the DNA matches it firmly. The listing skips clone size in some rows; elsewhere it reads once, few, many or a size class.

V,J,D,size,CDR3
TRBV5-6,TRBJ2-1,TRBD1,many,ASSRGTGVSDEQF
TRBV5-1,TRBJ2-7,TRBD1,few,ASSLVTGGRGSYEQY
TRBV5-5,TRBJ1-1,TRBD1,many,ASSSGTGTREAF
TRBV5-1,TRBJ2-7,TRBD2,NA,ASSLGLAGGVYEQY
TRBV3-1,TRBJ1-1,NA,many,ASSQEGWTEAF
TRBV2,TRBJ1-1,TRBD1,few,ASSQPTGVDTEAF
TRBV20-1,TRBJ2-1,NA,NA,SARGTSDNEQF
TRBV9,TRBJ2-5,NA,few,ASSAGHFQETQY
TRBV7-9,TRBJ2-5,TRBD1,NA,VGTRTGEETQY
TRBV12-3/TRBV12-4,TRBJ2-2,NA,NA,ASSSKSGELF
TRBV5-1,TRBJ2-7,TRBD2,many,ASSFYSGGSYEQY
TRBV14,TRBJ2-1,TRBD2,few,ASSQVSGSYNEQF
TRBV6-2/TRBV6-3,TRBJ2-1,NA,NA,AGGAGYNEQF
TRBV11-2,TRBJ2-5,TRBD2,NA,ASGGGNQETQY
TRBV15,TRBJ2-3,NA,NA,ATSRDYGGQTETQY
TRBV11-1,TRBJ2-7,NA,NA,ASSHGPPKEQY
TRBV7-9,TRBJ1-2,NA,NA,ASSPTRAGAANYGYT
TRBV7-8,TRBJ2-7,TRBD2,NA,ASSLELAGGNPYEQY
TRBV4-1,TRBJ1-4,TRBD1,NA,ASSQEGQGVKLF
TRBV20-1,TRBJ1-2,TRBD1,NA,SARTGITYGYT
TRBV19,TRBJ1-1,TRBD1,few,ASRNLTGVNTEAF
TRBV25-1,TRBJ1-2,NA,NA,ASSYGLTDYGYT
TRBV15,TRBJ1-1,NA,NA,ATSRTLQLNTEAF
TRBV25-1,TRBJ2-1,TRBD2,few,ASRRLAGGLDEQF
TRBV6-1,TRBJ2-5,NA,few,ASSTSGAPGVETQY
TRBV12-3/TRBV12-4,TRBJ2-1,TRBD2,many,ASHNSGSNEQF
TRBV10-3,TRBJ2-3,NA,NA,AISEGRSTGSTDTQY
TRBV27,TRBJ2-7,NA,NA,ASSFWGRSGEQY
TRBV20-1,TRBJ2-7,NA,NA,SAVVSYEQY
TRBV28,TRBJ2-5,NA,many,ASSPPPGAGLSYQETQY
TRBV4-1,TRBJ2-1,NA,NA,ASSQDTGTGSYNEQF
TRBV7-2,TRBJ2-7,NA,few,ASSLAPTGFEQY
TRBV5-1,TRBJ2-1,TRBD2,many,ASSPGLAVYNEQF
TRBV20-1,TRBJ2-1,NA,NA,SARSFSLSNEQF
TRBV5-1,TRBJ1-1,NA,few,ASSPGWSRGDTEAF
TRBV11-2,TRBJ2-7,NA,many,ASSLVQGVVYEQY
TRBV4-2,TRBJ1-5,NA,few,ASSQEEGQPQH
TRBV7-8,TRBJ2-7,NA,NA,ASSHRDTPYEQY
TRBV27,TRBJ2-1,NA,NA,ASNPRGAQIYNEQF
TRBV29-1,TRBJ2-7,TRBD1,many,SVAGQGYEQY